This T cell receptor (beta chain) was sequenced during a study of blood T cell repertoires in COVID-19. For the study at large: Collection of acute and convalescent COVID-19 samples took place in the United States, Italy and Spain. Sources were T cells, B-cell-depleted T cells, or PBMCs; the material itself was cDNA or gDNA.

Per the original data handling: Estimates of nucleated cell counts were drawn from the amplification of reference gene primers. Clones were sequenced by immunoSEQ multiplex PCR, and TCRdb holds only the in-frame ones, with some missing. V and J calls and clone size come straight from that table; D and trimming were deduced from the DNA. The table has some 670,000 clones, around 89% seen once. The sample holds one count of this clone. There are 12 residues in the CDR3. The germline V gene encodes CDR1 LGHDT and CDR2 YNNKEL (reference sequence). The ends were cut back, 4 bases at V and 4 bases at J, with 7 bases in the middle.

The chain uses TRBV3-1 (or the pseudogene TRBV3-2) and TRBJ1-2, with TRBD1 as a possible D gene (5 bases). The receptor was derived from a woman aged 18-29 years with acute or convalescent COVID-19. The source material was peripheral blood. In DNA form, the CDR3 reads TGTGCCAGCAGCCCAGGGCCCTATGGCTACACCTTC. Its protein is CASSPGPYGYTF.